This T cell receptor beta chain was sequenced for a study of T cell responses to AZD1222 COVID-19 vaccine. This clone is a singleton in its sample. Its matching antigen is unknown. Some clones are missing from TCRdb's copy, which holds only in-frame ones; the method was immunoSEQ multiplex PCR. The top ten hold about 28% of the sample, which has roughly 67,000 clones, about 88% seen once. Trimming took 5 bases from V and 6 from J, leaving 11 bases between them. This CDR3 has 13 amino acids. Study findings and constraints: Repertoires were obtained solely post-peak T cell response. Baseline antibody screening turned up just six seropositive AZD1222 recipients.

This receptor was obtained from an adult who received the AZD1222 COVID-19 vaccine. The specimen was peripheral blood, collected 28 days after the second AZD1222 dose. The chain carries TRBV12-3 or TRBV12-4 and TRBJ2-1; the D is unclear. In nucleotides, the CDR3 is TGTGCCAGCAGTGGGAACTTCCCCAATGAGCAGTTCTTC. Its protein is CASSGNFPNEQFF.